Each of the 8 T cell receptor beta chains below was sequenced from the same sample in a study of T cells after yellow fever vaccination. TCRdb redid the calling of the 5' RACE reads with MiXCR, one entry per CDR3 protein. The table shows around 360,000 distinct CDR3 sequences, with roughly 10% occurring only once. The sample here was PBMCs, taken on the day of the first yellow fever vaccination. The receptors stem from a man aged 18 to 30 who received the YFV17D yellow fever vaccine.

The chain joins TRBV4-1 to TRBJ2-6; D may correspond to TRBD1 or TRBD2 (6 bases each). Germline V CDR1 and CDR2: MGHRA, YSYEKL. With 4 bases removed from V and 0 bases from J, the gap between germline ends came to 16 bases. The CDR3 spans 18 residues. For the CDR3, the DNA is TGCGCCAGCAGCCGTTCTTGGGGGGCGAGCTCTGGGGCCAACGTCCTGACTTTC. Translating it yields CASSRSWGASSGANVLTF.

The chain employs TRBV20-1 and TRBJ1-6, with TRBD1 identical over 7 bases. Trimming removed 7 bases from V and 5 bases from J; junction bases left unmatched: 8. This CDR3 has 14 amino acids. CDR1 and CDR2 from the germline V gene are DFQATT and SNEGSKA (reference sequence). In nucleotides, the CDR3 is TGCAGTGGCGGACAGGAGAGTAATAATTCACCCCTCCACTTT. This codes for CSGGQESNNSPLHF.

The chain carries TRBV5-1 and TRBJ2-7, with D hard to call. Germline V lookup: CDR1 SGHRS, CDR2 YFSETQ. The CDR3 sequence is 14 residues long. V lost 2 bases, J lost 4 bases, and 13 bases lay in between. CDR3 DNA sequence: TGCGCCAGCAGCTTAAGTCCCGGGCAGTACGAGCAGTACGTC. This sequence encodes CASSLSPGQYEQYV.

The chain carries TRBV28 and TRBJ2-7; 10 bases agree with TRBD2. The CDR3 extends over 15 amino acids. Germline assignment: CDR1 MDHEN and CDR2 SYDVKM. V lost 4 bases to trimming and J lost 5 bases; unmatched junction nucleotides: 8. The CDR3 loop is CASSYPQRGGNEQYF. Here the CDR3 DNA reads TGTGCCAGCAGTTATCCACAGCGGGGGGGCAACGAGCAGTACTTC. The entire variable domain, with the rest obtained from reference TRBV28 and TRBJ2-7, is as follows: DVKVTQSSRYLVKRTGEKVFLECVQDMDHENMFWYRQDPGLGLRLIYFSYDVKMKEKGDIPEGYSVSREKKERFSLILESASTNQTSMYLCASSYPQRGGNEQYFGPGTRLTVT.

The chain is built from TRBV18 and TRBJ1-1; D may be TRBD1 (5 bases). CDR1 is KGHSH, CDR2 LQKENI, per germline. V lost 3 bases and J 1 base, leaving 9 bases between the germline ends. The CDR3 loop spans 14 amino acids. CDR3 sequence reads: CASSPLQENTEAFF. The CDR3 bases are TGTGCCAGCTCACCGCTACAGGAGAACACTGAAGCTTTCTTT.

This clonotype was recorded at least ten times. This chain uses TRBV5-1 with TRBJ1-2; 9 bases match TRBD1. The V gene end was trimmed by 2 bases and the J gene end by 6 bases; junction bases not matched to a gene: 2. The germline V gene encodes CDR1 SGHRS and CDR2 YFSETQ. The CDR3 totals 13 residues. Here the CDR3 reads CASSLQGADGYTF. CDR3 coding DNA: TGCGCCAGCAGCTTACAGGGGGCGGATGGCTACACCTTC.

In this sample, this clonotype turned up a few times. The rearrangement uses TRBV11-2 and TRBJ2-7; the D gene is possibly TRBD2 (6 bases). This CDR3 region has 15 residues. V shed 3 bases and J shed 0 bases, with 12 bases lying between them. CDR1 is SGHAT, CDR2 FQNNGV, per germline. The CDR3 here is CASSFGAGTSYEQYF. In DNA, the CDR3 is TGTGCCAGCAGCTTCGGTGCGGGGACCTCCTACGAGCAGTACTTC.

This clonotype was detected only a few times. The chain recombines TRBV20-1 with TRBJ1-2; D gene unclear. The V gene's germline CDR1 is DFQATT and CDR2 SNEGSKA (reference sequence). The ends were cut back, 3 bases at V and 2 bases at J, with 4 bases in the middle. The CDR3 has 11 amino acids. The CDR3 bases are TGCAGTGCTAGCGGGAACTATGGCTACACCTTC. It is translated as CSASGNYGYTF.